This TCR beta chain was identified in a study of blood T cell repertoires in COVID-19 (dated by TCRdb to 2018 to 2020). A note on the overall study: Samples from collaborators originated in the United States, Italy and Spain and spanned both the acute and convalescent phases of COVID-19. The prospective study material was composed of cDNA or gDNA derived from T cells, B-cell-depleted T cells, or PBMCs. Subjects who had been exposed to COVID-19, were actively infected with it, or had recovered from it provided the deeply sampled blood TCRbeta repertoires that made up the dataset. The repertoires were released in a freely available public database meant as a resource for research on the immune response to SARS-CoV-2. The samples were drawn from the first 160 participants of the ongoing ImmuneRACE study and from 1,254 subjects provided by 6 global collaborators. The sample metadata nearly always contained a de-identified subject ID, COVID-19 status, age in years and sex. Where available, HLA class I and class II types were taken from metadata supplied by the sample provider and were not determined by assay-based typing.

The collaborating institutions used their own protocols to collect whole blood in K2EDTA tubes. For TCRbeta analysis, collaborators shipped samples in one of three forms: frozen whole blood, isolated PBMCs, or DNA extracted from either of those sample types. On the study overall, not on this receptor specifically: How much clinical and demographic metadata was included differed by source and by participant, and the metadata was provided uncurated.

Trimming at the junction amounts to 2 bases on V and 2 bases on J, and the germline ends lie 12 bases apart. Reading from cysteine to phenylalanine, the CDR3 counts 15 amino acids. The kept DNA is CDR3 alone, 45 bases in frame from the first base. The germline V gene provides CDR1 MGHDK and CDR2 SYGVNS. A remark on this clone: Its antigen is unknown. No base quality information exists; no much larger clone differs at one position.

TCRbeta CDR3 regions were amplified from genomic DNA using the immunoSEQ Assay, a bias-controlled multiplex PCR. The authors' analysis ran thus. The number of nucleated cells in each sample was estimated from the amplification of reference gene primers within the assay. Sequence reads were collapsed and filtered to measure the absolute abundance of every unique TCRbeta CDR3 rearrangement. For each sample, productive Simpson clonality was calculated by taking the square root of Simpson's diversity index across productive rearrangements. As stored in TCRdb, this immuneACCESS dataset retains in-frame rearrangements with V and J assigned. A fraction of the clones does not appear; measured against another copy, unresolved V genes explain less than half of the discrepancy, and the remainder lacks a known reason. The V and J calls and clone size were taken over from that table, and D and trimming were inferred from the DNA. The sample table records fewer than 120,000 clones; 76% of these occur just once. Around 4% of the sample comes from the top ten.

The clonotype comes from a woman older than 75 with acute or convalescent COVID-19. The chain is encoded by TRBV25-1 joined to TRBJ1-2, with TRBD1 perhaps the D gene, on 6 matching bases. Sequenced input: peripheral blood. Here is the DNA: TGTGCCAGCAGTGAACAGGGGACAACCAACTATGGCTACACCTTC. Translated, this gives CASSEQGTTNYGYTF.